This T cell receptor (beta chain) came from a study of T cell repertoires in cytomegalovirus infection. Overall study results and limits: HLA-C-restricted CMV clonotypes gave the most frequent clonotype in two of eight donors.

TCRdb recomputed calls from the reads with MiXCR, one row per CDR3 protein. Of 450,000 to 600,000 distinct CDR3 sequences in the sample, about 11% were seen once. Trimming removed 7 bases at V and 0 bases at J, with 10 bases between. Germline values: CDR1 LNHDA, CDR2 SQIVND (reference sequence). CDR3 length: 14 amino acids. Details on this clonotype: No antigen is known for it.

The sequenced sample was PBMCs. The chain links TRBV19 to TRBJ2-1; D uncertain. The sequence came from a human donor in good health (CMV status not recorded). Some clones in this sample may be carry-over from other donors' samples. In DNA form, the CDR3 reads TGTGCCAGTAATGGGAAAAGCTCCTACAATGAGCAGTTCTTC. Translated, it gives CASNGKSSYNEQFF.